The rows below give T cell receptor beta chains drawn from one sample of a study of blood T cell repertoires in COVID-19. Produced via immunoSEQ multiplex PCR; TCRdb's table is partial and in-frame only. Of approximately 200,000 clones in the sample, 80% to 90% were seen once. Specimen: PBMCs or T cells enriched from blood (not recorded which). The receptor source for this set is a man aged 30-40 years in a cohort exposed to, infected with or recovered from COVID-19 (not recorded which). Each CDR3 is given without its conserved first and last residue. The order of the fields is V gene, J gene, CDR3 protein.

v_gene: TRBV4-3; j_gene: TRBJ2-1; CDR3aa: ASSQDLGGLADDPPYNEQF
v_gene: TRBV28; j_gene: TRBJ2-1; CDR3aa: ASSLYLTDYNEQF
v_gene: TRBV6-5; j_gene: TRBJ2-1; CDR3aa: ASSYSPGSVYNEQF
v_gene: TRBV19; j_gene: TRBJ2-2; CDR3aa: ASKTVTNTGELF
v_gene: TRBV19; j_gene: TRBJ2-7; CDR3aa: ASSSGTLTYEQY
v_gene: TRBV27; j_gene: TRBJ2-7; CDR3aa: ATLRRGGELYEQY
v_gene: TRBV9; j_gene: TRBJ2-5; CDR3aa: ASSVAGVGETQY
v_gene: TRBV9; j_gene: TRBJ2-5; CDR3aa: ASSVDPSGGLGETQY
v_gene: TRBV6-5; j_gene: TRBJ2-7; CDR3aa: ASSHGTGGVYEQY
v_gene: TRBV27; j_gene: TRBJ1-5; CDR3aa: ASSLSSGPNQPQH
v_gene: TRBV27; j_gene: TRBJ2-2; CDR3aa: ASRLAGGNGELF
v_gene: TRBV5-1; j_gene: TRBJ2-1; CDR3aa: ASSLGLAVQYNEQF
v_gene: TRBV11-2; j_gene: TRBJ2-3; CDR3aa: ASSYGTGLVDTQY
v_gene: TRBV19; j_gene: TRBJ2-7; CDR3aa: ASSFAEKRERTEQY